These 7 T cell receptor beta chains share one sample of origin, sequenced in a study of follicular helper T cells after annual influenza vaccination. Indicated time point: 2015-2016 season, pre-vaccination. Data came from immunoSEQ multiplex PCR; TCRdb stores just in-frame clones and leaves some out. The table has 5,000 to 7,000 clones, around four fifths seen once. The source material was CXCR5- memory CD4+ T cells sorted from blood, sampled on the day of influenza vaccination. The receptors stem from an adult who received the influenza vaccine.

The V call is TRBV5-1, the J call TRBJ2-3; D possibly corresponds to TRBD2 (7 bases). This CDR3 contains 16 residues. V lost 4 bases to trimming and J lost 6 bases, with 21 bases between them. Germline V CDR1 and CDR2: SGHRS, YFSETQ. Here the CDR3 DNA reads TGCGCCAGCAGCCCCGACGTAGGGGGGGCCGGGGATACGCAGTATTTT. It is translated as CASSPDVGGAGDTQYF.

The chain couples TRBV10-3 to TRBJ1-5; D might be TRBD1 (5 bases). CDR1 and CDR2 (germline): ENHRY, SYGVKD. V lost 0 bases, J lost 6 bases, and 12 bases lay in between. This CDR3 has 15 residues. The CDR3 spells CAISESKGDAQPQHF. The CDR3 nucleotides are TGTGCCATCAGTGAGTCGAAAGGGGATGCTCAGCCCCAGCATTTT.

V is TRBV5-4 and J is TRBJ2-1, with 16 bases fitting TRBD2. The CDR3 length is 16 residues. V dropped 4 bases and J dropped 4; count of bases not matched to a gene: 2. Germline V lookup: CDR1 SGHNT, CDR2 YYREEE (reference sequence). The CDR3 spells CASSPGLAGGYNEQFF. The CDR3 coding sequence is TGTGCCAGCAGCCCGGGACTAGCGGGAGGGTACAATGAGCAGTTCTTC.

The gene calls are TRBV5-4 and TRBJ1-4; tentatively, D is TRBD1 (5 bases). Germline assignment: CDR1 SGHNT and CDR2 YYREEE (reference sequence). Trimming stripped 4 bases from V and 8 bases from J, with 12 bases between. This CDR3 is built from 13 residues. The CDR3 protein is CASSPGGREKLFF. CDR3 nucleotides: TGTGCCAGCAGCCCGGGGGGGAGGGAAAAACTGTTTTTT.

The chain joins TRBV18 to TRBJ2-5, with D unresolved. Germline assignment: CDR1 KGHSH and CDR2 LQKENI. V dropped 7 bases and J dropped 5 bases, with 23 bases sitting between them. The CDR3 spans 16 residues. The CDR3 loop is CASCLRPRTLGETQYF. DNA of the CDR3: TGTGCCAGCTGCCTGCGGCCTCGGACGCTAGGGGAGACCCAGTACTTC.

This clone was observed a handful of times. The chain carries TRBV28 and TRBJ1-2; TRBD1 matches at 7 bases. V was pared by 2 bases and J by 4 bases, with 10 bases of the junction left unmatched. The CDR3 is made up of 16 amino acids. CDR1 is MDHEN and CDR2 is SYDVKM in the germline V gene. The CDR3 protein is CASSLVGQGEVYGYTF. DNA of the CDR3: TGTGCCAGCAGTTTAGTTGGGCAGGGGGAAGTCTATGGCTACACCTTC.

The chain recombines TRBV6-5 with TRBJ2-1, with a possible D match to TRBD2 (6 bases). Trimming took off 0 bases at V and 6 bases at J, with 12 bases between the two ends. Germline V gene data show CDR1 as MNHEY and CDR2 as SVGAGI. The CDR3 runs to 15 residues. The DNA of the CDR3 is TGTGCCAGCAGTTACTCTCTCGGGAGTGGCAATGAGCAGTTCTTC. This gives the protein CASSYSLGSGNEQFF.